This T cell receptor (beta chain) was captured by sequencing in a study of shared clonotypes between healthy human individuals. Regarding the study as a whole: How much donors shared clonotypes was expected to be affected by sequencing depth. Rarefaction gave evidence that sorted-subset sequencing remained incomplete despite large depth. Compared with clonotypes that all four donors shared, non-shared clonotypes had lower generation probabilities.

As for this clone: Antigen specificity is unknown.

The germline V and J ends were trimmed by 2 bases and 7 bases, with 12 bases remaining between them. This CDR3 spans 14 amino acids. Germline CDR1 reads SGHDT; CDR2 reads YYEEEE. An assay was performed, and its level was deep. Clones were read by immunoSEQ multiplex PCR, and TCRdb kept only the in-frame ones, dropping some. The sample consists of 1,400,000 or so clones, approximately 98.5% of them appearing once. The chain links TRBV5-6 to TRBJ1-4; D might be TRBD1 (6 bases). The sequence was obtained from a man aged 25 to 40 in good health. Sequenced: naive CD4+ T cells sorted from blood. The subset here: CD45RA+ positively selected. As DNA, the CDR3 is TGTGCCAGCAGCTTAACGGGGGCAGTTGAAAAACTGTTTTTT. Translating it yields CASSLTGAVEKLFF.